The clone carrying this T cell receptor (beta chain) appeared a few times. The sample is drawn from a study of blood T cell repertoires in COVID-19. CDR1 SGDLS and CDR2 YYNGEE come from the germline V gene. The V end lost 4 bases, the J end lost 8 bases, and 12 bases lay between the germline ends. CDR3 length equals 13 residues. Under the authors' procedure: Reference gene primer amplification gave estimated nucleated cell counts. Some clones are missing from TCRdb's copy, which holds only in-frame ones; the method was immunoSEQ multiplex PCR. Clone size and the V and J calls come from that table; the DNA yielded D and trimming. The table has about 260,000 clones, about 86% seen once; the top ten hold approximately 2%.

The genes are TRBV9 and TRBJ2-2, with D perhaps TRBD1 (5 bases). Sequencing was done on a sample of peripheral blood. The TCR comes from a man aged 25-45 years with active or convalescent COVID-19. As DNA, the CDR3 is TGTGCCAGCAGCACCCATCGACAGGGGGAGCTGTTTTTT. It is translated as CASSTHRQGELFF.